These 21 T cell receptor beta chains were sequenced from one sample in a study of shared clonotypes between healthy human individuals. The naive CD8 fraction comprised CD45RO-negative cells positively selected for CCR7 and excluded terminally differentiated effector memory CD45RA+ cells. TCRdb keeps only in-frame clones here, not all; method: immunoSEQ multiplex PCR. Here the sample spans about 2.2 million clones, just under 95% being singletons. The sample was naive CD8+ T cells from PBMCs. These receptors were taken from a man between 18 and 29 years old in good health. Some clones in this sample may be carry-over from other donors' samples.

The chain combines TRBV6-4 with TRBJ2-1; possibly TRBD1 for D (6 bases). The CDR3 sequence is 17 residues long. Germline V CDR1 and CDR2: MRHNA, SNTAGT. Trimming took off 0 bases at V and 3 bases at J, with 15 bases between the two ends. CDR3 nucleotide sequence: TGTGCCAGCAGTGACTCGATAGTACAGGGTGACTACAATGAGCAGTTCTTC. This codes for CASSDSIVQGDYNEQFF.

The V call is TRBV7-9, the J call TRBJ2-3; no reliable D call. The germline V gene encodes CDR1 SEHNR and CDR2 FQNEAQ (reference sequence). The CDR3 loop spans 12 amino acids. Trimming took off 8 bases at V and 6 bases at J, with 12 bases between the two ends. The CDR3 sequence is CASRDHMDTQYF. In DNA form, the CDR3 reads TGTGCCAGCCGCGACCATATGGATACGCAGTATTTT.

The gene calls are TRBV27 and TRBJ2-1; 10 bases match TRBD2. Germline V gene data show CDR1 as MNHEY and CDR2 as SMNVEV (reference sequence). The J segment lost 8 bases and the V segment lost 2 bases, leaving 15 bases of the junction unmatched. CDR3 length equals 18 residues. The CDR3: CASSLIPSGRRGHDEQFF. The CDR3 coding sequence is TGTGCCAGCAGTTTAATTCCTAGCGGGAGAAGGGGTCATGATGAGCAGTTCTTC.

This clone has just one count. The rearrangement links TRBV7-9 to TRBJ2-1; TRBD2 agrees at 8 bases. This CDR3 has 18 residues. Germline loops: CDR1 SEHNR, CDR2 FQNEAQ (reference sequence). V lost 1 base and J lost 8; bases outside the gene matches: 16. The CDR3 nucleotides read TGTGCCAGCAGCTTAGATTGGGGCAGCGGGAGAAGTTTCGATGAGCAGTTCTTC. Translation gives CASSLDWGSGRSFDEQFF. Based on the CDR3 plus reference TRBV7-9 and TRBJ2-1, the full variable domain is DTGVSQNPRHKITKRGQNVTFRCDPISEHNRLYWYRQTLGQGPEFLTYFQNEAQLEKSRLLSDRFSAERPKGSFSTLEIQRTEQGDSAMYLCASSLDWGSGRSFDEQFFGPGTRLTVL.

This clone was recorded a few times. The genes are TRBV19 and TRBJ1-1; 7 nucleotides match TRBD1. The CDR3 is 13 residues long. CDR1 LNHDA and CDR2 SQIVND come from the germline V gene (reference sequence). V dropped 8 bases and J dropped 5; count of bases not matched to a gene: 8. CDR3 amino acids: CASGYRGRTEAFF. As DNA, the CDR3 is TGTGCCAGTGGTTACAGGGGCCGGACTGAAGCTTTCTTT.

The chain is built from TRBV5-1 and TRBJ2-7; TRBD2 matches at 8 bases. The V gene's germline CDR1 is SGHRS and CDR2 YFSETQ. V shed 4 bases, J shed 6 bases, and the junction held 9 bases outside the gene matches. This CDR3 has 14 amino acids. The CDR3 region has the DNA TGCGCCAGCAGCCTGGGACTAGGTGGGCCCGAGCAGTACTTC. Amino acids: CASSLGLGGPEQYF.

As to this clone: The identical CDR3 is also encoded by other nucleotide sequences in the sample. The rearrangement joins TRBV28 to TRBJ2-3, with D uncertain. Trimming took 5 bases from V and 0 from J, leaving 9 bases between them. Germline-derived CDR1 and CDR2 are MDHEN and SYDVKM. The CDR3 loop spans 14 amino acids. CDR3 region: CASSLSGSTDTQYF. The DNA for the CDR3 is TGTGCCAGCAGTCTCTCGGGTAGCACAGATACGCAGTATTTT.

The chain couples TRBV11-2 to TRBJ2-5, with D tentatively TRBD2 (6 bases). Germline CDR1 and CDR2: SGHAT and FQNNGV. The V end was cut by 2 bases, the J end by 4 bases, with 11 bases between. The CDR3 runs 14 residues. The CDR3 region has the DNA TGTGCCAGCAGCTTAACGCTGGGAGGAGAGACCCAGTACTTC. Its protein product is CASSLTLGGETQYF.

The chain links TRBV19 to TRBJ2-7, with 7 nucleotides matching TRBD1. J was trimmed by 2 bases and V by 2 bases; bases with no gene match: 12. CDR3 length equals 17 residues. Per the germline V gene, CDR1 is LNHDA and CDR2 is SQIVND (reference sequence). The CDR3 coding sequence is TGTGCCAGTAGTATAAAGCTACGGGGACAGCTACCCTACGAGCAGTACTTC. As protein: CASSIKLRGQLPYEQYF.

The chain combines TRBV4-1 with TRBJ1-2; a possible D gene is TRBD1 (5 bases). Germline CDR1 is MGHRA and CDR2 is YSYEKL. The length of the CDR3 is 15 residues. V was clipped by 0 bases and J by 4 bases, with 12 bases between them. The CDR3 region has the DNA TGCGCCAGCAGCCAAGATTTCACGGGACTCTATGGCTACACCTTC. Its translation is CASSQDFTGLYGYTF.

This chain connects TRBV29-1 to TRBJ2-7; 11 nucleotides match TRBD2. CDR1 SQVTM and CDR2 ANQGSEA come from the germline V gene. With 6 bases clipped from V and 1 base from J, the junction kept 5 bases outside the gene matches. The CDR3 covers 14 residues. The CDR3 DNA is TGCAGCGTACGGACTAGCGGGTTTTCCTACGAGCAGTACTTC. Amino acid sequence: CSVRTSGFSYEQYF.

The V call is TRBV9, the J call TRBJ2-7; D is perhaps TRBD2 (5 bases). The CDR3 totals 15 residues. The germline gives CDR1 SGDLS, CDR2 YYNGEE. V was shortened by 0 bases and J by 0 bases, with 10 bases between the two germline ends. CDR3 in DNA: TGTGCCAGCAGCGTAGAAGCGGTATACTCCTACGAGCAGTACTTC. Translated: CASSVEAVYSYEQYF.

The V and J genes are TRBV7-9 and TRBJ2-2, with D possibly matching TRBD1 (5 bases). CDR3 length: 16 residues. CDR1 SEHNR and CDR2 FQNEAQ come from the germline V gene (reference sequence). Deletions cut 4 bases from V and 7 bases from J, with 19 bases between. CDR3 in DNA: TGTGCCAGCAGCTCAAGGGGATCAGGGTGGATCGGGGAGCTGTTTTTT. Translated, it gives CASSSRGSGWIGELFF. The entire variable domain, with the rest obtained from reference TRBV7-9 and TRBJ2-2, is as follows: DTGVSQNPRHKITKRGQNVTFRCDPISEHNRLYWYRQTLGQGPEFLTYFQNEAQLEKSRLLSDRFSAERPKGSFSTLEIQRTEQGDSAMYLCASSSRGSGWIGELFFGEGSRLTVL.

The V call is TRBV9, the J call TRBJ2-1; TRBD1 is a possible D gene (6 bases). The CDR3 runs 13 residues. Trimming left V 0 bases short and J 8 bases short, with 9 bases between. Germline CDR1 is SGDLS and CDR2 is YYNGEE. The CDR3 region is CASSVGRGDEQFF. The DNA of the CDR3 is TGTGCCAGCAGCGTAGGCAGGGGCGATGAGCAGTTCTTC.

As regards this clone: Other DNA sequences from this sample encode an identical CDR3 as well. The chain uses TRBV6-5 and TRBJ1-1; D is unclear. Trimming stripped 0 bases from V and 1 base from J, with 6 bases between. The CDR3 is made up of 14 amino acids. Germline loops: CDR1 MNHEY, CDR2 SVGAGI. DNA for the CDR3: TGTGCCAGCAGTTACTCAGCAGGGAACACTGAAGCTTTCTTT. Translated, it gives CASSYSAGNTEAFF.

This clone has a single count. The chain is built from TRBV7-9 and TRBJ2-7; 10 bases fit TRBD1. This CDR3 spans 15 amino acids. With 4 bases clipped from V and 3 bases from J, the junction kept 6 bases outside the gene matches. Germline values: CDR1 SEHNR, CDR2 FQNEAQ (reference sequence). CDR3 sequence: CASSSPGQGNYEQYF. The CDR3 DNA sequence: TGTGCCAGCAGCTCCCCGGGACAGGGGAACTACGAGCAGTACTTC.

This clone is a singleton in its sample. The genes are TRBV7-7 and TRBJ2-2; TRBD1 matches 10 bases. Germline CDR1 SSHAT, CDR2 FNYEAQ (reference sequence). With V trimmed by 4 bases and J by 4 bases, 6 bases remained unmatched. The CDR3 is 16 amino acids. Here the CDR3 DNA reads TGTGCCAGCAGCTCCGCCGGGACAGGGGCCACCGGGGAGCTGTTTTTT. Its protein product is CASSSAGTGATGELFF.

The rearrangement uses TRBV7-9 and TRBJ1-2; D is unclear. The V gene lost 2 bases and the J gene lost 3 bases, with 13 bases spanning the gap. Germline V gene sequence: CDR1 SEHNR, CDR2 FQNEAQ (reference sequence). The CDR3 contains 15 residues. The CDR3 spells CASSLRLLGYYGYTF. The CDR3 DNA sequence: TGTGCCAGCAGCTTAAGGTTGTTAGGATACTATGGCTACACCTTC.

The V gene is TRBV5-8, the J gene TRBJ1-1, with D perhaps TRBD1 (5 bases). CDR3 length equals 16 residues. Germline lookup yields CDR1 SGHTS and CDR2 YDEGEE. Trimming took off 3 bases at V and 0 bases at J, with 15 bases between the two ends. The CDR3 DNA is TGTGCCAGCAGCTATAGACAGTTTGAAGTGAACACTGAAGCTTTCTTT. Translation: CASSYRQFEVNTEAFF.

The chain links TRBV27 to TRBJ2-7; TRBD1 matches 8 bases. This CDR3 comprises 15 residues. Germline assignment: CDR1 MNHEY and CDR2 SMNVEV (reference sequence). Trimming removed 6 bases from V and 2 bases from J; junction bases left unmatched: 9. The CDR3, as DNA: TGTGCCAGCAGCAGTACCGGGACAGGAGCCTACGAGCAGTACTTC. Translating it yields CASSSTGTGAYEQYF.

The rearrangement links TRBV28 to TRBJ2-3, with 14 bases identical to TRBD2. V lost 4 bases to trimming and J lost 3 bases; unmatched junction nucleotides: 9. This CDR3 is 18 amino acids long. Germline V lookup: CDR1 MDHEN, CDR2 SYDVKM. The CDR3 DNA sequence: TGTGCCAGCAGTTGGGGACTAGCGGGAGTCTGGCCTACAGATACGCAGTATTTT. Its protein product is CASSWGLAGVWPTDTQYF.